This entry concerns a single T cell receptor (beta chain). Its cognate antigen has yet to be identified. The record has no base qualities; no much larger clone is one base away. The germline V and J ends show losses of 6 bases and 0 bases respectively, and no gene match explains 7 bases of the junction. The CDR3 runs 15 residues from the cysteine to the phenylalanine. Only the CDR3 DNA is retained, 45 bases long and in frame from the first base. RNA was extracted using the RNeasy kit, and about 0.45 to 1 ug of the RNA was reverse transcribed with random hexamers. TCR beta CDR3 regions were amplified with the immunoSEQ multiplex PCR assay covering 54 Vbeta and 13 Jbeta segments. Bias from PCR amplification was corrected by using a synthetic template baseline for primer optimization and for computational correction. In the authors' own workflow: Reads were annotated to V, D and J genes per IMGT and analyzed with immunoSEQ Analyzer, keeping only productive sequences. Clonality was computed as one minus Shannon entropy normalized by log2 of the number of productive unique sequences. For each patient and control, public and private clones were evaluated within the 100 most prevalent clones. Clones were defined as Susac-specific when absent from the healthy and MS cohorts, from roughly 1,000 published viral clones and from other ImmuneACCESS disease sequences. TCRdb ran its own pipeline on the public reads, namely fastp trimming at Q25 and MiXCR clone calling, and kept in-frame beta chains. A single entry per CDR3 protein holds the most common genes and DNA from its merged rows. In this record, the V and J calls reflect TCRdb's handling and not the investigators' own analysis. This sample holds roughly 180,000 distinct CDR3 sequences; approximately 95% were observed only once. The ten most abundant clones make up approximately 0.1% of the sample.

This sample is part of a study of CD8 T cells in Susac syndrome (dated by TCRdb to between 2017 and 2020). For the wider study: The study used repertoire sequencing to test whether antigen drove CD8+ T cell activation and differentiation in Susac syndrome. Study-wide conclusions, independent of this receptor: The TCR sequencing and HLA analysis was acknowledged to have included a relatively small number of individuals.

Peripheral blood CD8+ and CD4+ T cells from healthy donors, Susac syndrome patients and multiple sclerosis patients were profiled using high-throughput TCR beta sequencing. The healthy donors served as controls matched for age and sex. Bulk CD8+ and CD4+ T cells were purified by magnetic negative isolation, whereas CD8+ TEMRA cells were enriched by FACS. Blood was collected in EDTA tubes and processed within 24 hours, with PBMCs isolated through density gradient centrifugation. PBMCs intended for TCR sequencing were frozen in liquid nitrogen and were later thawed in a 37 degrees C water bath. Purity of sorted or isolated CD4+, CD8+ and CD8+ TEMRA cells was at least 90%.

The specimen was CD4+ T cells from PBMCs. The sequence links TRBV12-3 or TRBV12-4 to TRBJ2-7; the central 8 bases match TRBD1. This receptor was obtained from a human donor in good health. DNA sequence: TGTGCCAGCAGCCGGGGACAGGCGAGCTCCTACGAGCAGTACTTC. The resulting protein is CASSRGQASSYEQYF.